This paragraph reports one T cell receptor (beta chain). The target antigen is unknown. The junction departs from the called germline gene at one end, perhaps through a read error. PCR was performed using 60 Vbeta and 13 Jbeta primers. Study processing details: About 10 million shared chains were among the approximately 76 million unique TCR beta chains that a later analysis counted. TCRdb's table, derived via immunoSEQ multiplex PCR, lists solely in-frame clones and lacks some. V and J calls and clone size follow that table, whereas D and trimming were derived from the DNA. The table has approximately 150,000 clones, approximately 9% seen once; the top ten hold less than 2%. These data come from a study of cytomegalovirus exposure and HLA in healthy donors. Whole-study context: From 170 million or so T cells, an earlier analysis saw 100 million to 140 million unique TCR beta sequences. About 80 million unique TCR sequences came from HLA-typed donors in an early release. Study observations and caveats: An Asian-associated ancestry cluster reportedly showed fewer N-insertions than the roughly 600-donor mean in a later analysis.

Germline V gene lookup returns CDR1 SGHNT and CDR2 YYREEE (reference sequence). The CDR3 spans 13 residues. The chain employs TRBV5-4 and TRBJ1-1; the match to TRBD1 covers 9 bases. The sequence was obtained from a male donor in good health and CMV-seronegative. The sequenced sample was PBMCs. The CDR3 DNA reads TGTGCCAGCGGCTTGGACAGGGGCACTGAAGCTTTCTTT. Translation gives CASGLDRGTEAFF.